This T cell receptor beta chain is from a study of shared clonotypes between healthy human individuals. Points from the study as a whole: Some clonotypes were shared by all four sorted-subset donors, while others were not shared. The non-shared ones had lower generation probabilities than the shared ones.

Worth noting for this clone: Its antigen remains unknown.

Running of the assay took place at deep level. Template for every sorted-subset replicate PCR totaled approximately 200 ng DNA, about 30,000 T cell genomes. Only in-frame clones appear in the TCRdb table, and some are missing; sequencing was by immunoSEQ multiplex PCR. The sample comprises roughly 1.5 million clones, under 99% of which are singletons, and roughly 0.45% rests with the top ten. Germline CDR1 reads SGHAT; CDR2 reads FQNNGV. V shed 3 bases and J 4 bases; nucleotides not matched to a gene: 9. The CDR3 covers 16 residues. Specimen: naive CD4+ T cells sorted from blood. The subset denotes: CD45RA+ positively selected. The rearrangement links TRBV11-2 to TRBJ2-1, with 7 bases lining up with TRBD2. The clonotype originates from a man aged 25-40 years in good health. CDR3: CASSFGAGVIYNEQFF. The CDR3 DNA reads as TGTGCCAGCAGCTTCGGGGCGGGAGTAATATACAATGAGCAGTTCTTC.